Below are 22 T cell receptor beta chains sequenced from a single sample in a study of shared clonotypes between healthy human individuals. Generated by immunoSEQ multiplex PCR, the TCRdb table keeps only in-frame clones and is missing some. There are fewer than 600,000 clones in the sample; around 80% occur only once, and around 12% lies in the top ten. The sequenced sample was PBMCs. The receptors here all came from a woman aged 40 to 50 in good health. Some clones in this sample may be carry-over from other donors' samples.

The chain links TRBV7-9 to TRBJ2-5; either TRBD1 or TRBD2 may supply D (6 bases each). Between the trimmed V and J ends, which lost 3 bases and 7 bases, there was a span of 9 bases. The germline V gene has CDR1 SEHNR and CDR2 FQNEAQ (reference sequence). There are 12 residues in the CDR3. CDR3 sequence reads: CASSLEGGTQYF. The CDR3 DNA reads TGTGCCAGCAGCTTGGAGGGGGGGACCCAGTACTTC. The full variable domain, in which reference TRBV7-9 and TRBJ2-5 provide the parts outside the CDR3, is DTGVSQNPRHKITKRGQNVTFRCDPISEHNRLYWYRQTLGQGPEFLTYFQNEAQLEKSRLLSDRFSAERPKGSFSTLEIQRTEQGDSAMYLCASSLEGGTQYFGPGTRLLVL.

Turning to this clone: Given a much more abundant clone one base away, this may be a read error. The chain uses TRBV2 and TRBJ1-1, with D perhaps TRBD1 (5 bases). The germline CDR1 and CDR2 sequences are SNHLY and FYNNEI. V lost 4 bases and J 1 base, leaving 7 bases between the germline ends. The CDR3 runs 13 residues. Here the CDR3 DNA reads TGTGCCAGCAGTGGACAGCAGAACACTGAAGCTTTCTTT. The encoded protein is CASSGQQNTEAFF.

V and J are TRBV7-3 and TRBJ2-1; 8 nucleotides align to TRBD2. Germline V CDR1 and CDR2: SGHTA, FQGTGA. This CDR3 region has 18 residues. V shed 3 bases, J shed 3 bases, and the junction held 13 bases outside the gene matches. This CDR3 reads CASSFFGATSGSYNEQFF. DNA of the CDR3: TGTGCCAGCAGCTTTTTTGGGGCAACTAGCGGAAGCTACAATGAGCAGTTCTTC.

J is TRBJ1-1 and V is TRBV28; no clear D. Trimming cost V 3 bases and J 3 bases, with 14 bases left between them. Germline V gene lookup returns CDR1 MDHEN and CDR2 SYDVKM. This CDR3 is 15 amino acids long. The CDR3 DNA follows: TGTGCCAGCAGTTTTAGGTGGCGGAGCGACACTGAAGCTTTCTTT. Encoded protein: CASSFRWRSDTEAFF.

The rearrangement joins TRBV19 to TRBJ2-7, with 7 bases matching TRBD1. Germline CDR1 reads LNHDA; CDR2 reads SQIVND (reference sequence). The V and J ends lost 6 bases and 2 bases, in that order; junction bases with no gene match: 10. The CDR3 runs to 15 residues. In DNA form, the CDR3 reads TGTGCCAGTAGGAAGACAGGGAAGGGGACCTACGAGCAGTACTTC. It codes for CASRKTGKGTYEQYF. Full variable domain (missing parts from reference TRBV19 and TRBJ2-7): DGGITQSPKYLFRKEGQNVTLSCEQNLNHDAMYWYRQDPGQGLRLIYYSQIVNDFQKGDIAEGYSVSREKKESFPLTVTSAQKNPTAFYLCASRKTGKGTYEQYFGPGTRLTVT.

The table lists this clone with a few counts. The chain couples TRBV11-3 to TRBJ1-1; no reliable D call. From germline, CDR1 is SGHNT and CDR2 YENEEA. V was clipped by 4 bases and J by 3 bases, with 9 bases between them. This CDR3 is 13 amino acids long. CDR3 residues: CASSSAADTEAFF. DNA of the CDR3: TGTGCCAGCAGCTCGGCGGCCGACACTGAAGCTTTCTTT.

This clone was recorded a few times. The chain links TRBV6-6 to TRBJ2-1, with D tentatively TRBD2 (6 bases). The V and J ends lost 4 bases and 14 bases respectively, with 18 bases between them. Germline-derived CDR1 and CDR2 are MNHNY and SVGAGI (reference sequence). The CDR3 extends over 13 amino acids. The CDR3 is CASSFQPLGEEFF. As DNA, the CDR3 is TGTGCCAGCAGTTTCCAGCCTTTAGGGGAGGAGTTCTTC.

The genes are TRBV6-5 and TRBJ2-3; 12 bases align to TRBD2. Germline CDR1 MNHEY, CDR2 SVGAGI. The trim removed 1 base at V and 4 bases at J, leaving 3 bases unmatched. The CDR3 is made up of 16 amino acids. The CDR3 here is CASSYFSSGRADTQYF. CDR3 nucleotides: TGTGCCAGCAGTTACTTTTCTAGCGGGAGGGCAGATACGCAGTATTTT.

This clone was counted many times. The CDR3 DNA follows: TGCAGCGTTGCCCCCGGGACAGGGCGAGATGAGCAGTTCTTC. It is translated as CSVAPGTGRDEQFF. The genes are TRBV29-1 and TRBJ2-1; the match to TRBD1 covers 9 bases. There are 14 residues in the CDR3. V was pared by 4 bases and J by 8 bases, with 9 bases of the junction left unmatched. The germline V gene has CDR1 SQVTM and CDR2 ANQGSEA.

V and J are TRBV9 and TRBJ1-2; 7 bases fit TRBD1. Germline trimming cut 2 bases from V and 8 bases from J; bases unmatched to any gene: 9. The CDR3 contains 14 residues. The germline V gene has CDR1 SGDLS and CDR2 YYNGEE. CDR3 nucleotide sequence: TGTGCCAGCAGCGTCCACAGGGGCAACCCCGGCTACACCTTC. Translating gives CASSVHRGNPGYTF. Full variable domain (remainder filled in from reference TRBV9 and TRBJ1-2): DSGVTQTPKHLITATGQRVTLRCSPRSGDLSVYWYQQSLDQGLQFLIQYYNGEERAKGNILERFSAQQFPDLHSELNLSSLELGDSALYFCASSVHRGNPGYTFGSGTRLTVV.

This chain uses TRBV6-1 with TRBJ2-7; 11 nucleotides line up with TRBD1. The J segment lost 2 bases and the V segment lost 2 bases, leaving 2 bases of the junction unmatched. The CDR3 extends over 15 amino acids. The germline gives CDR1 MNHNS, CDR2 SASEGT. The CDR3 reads CASSEPGQGAYEQYF. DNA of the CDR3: TGTGCCAGCAGTGAACCGGGACAGGGGGCCTACGAGCAGTACTTC.

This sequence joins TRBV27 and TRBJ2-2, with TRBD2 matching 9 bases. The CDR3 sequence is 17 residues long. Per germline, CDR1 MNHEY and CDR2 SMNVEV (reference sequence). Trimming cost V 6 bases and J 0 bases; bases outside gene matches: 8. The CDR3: CASRSSGRIANTGELFF. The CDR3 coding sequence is TGTGCCAGCAGAAGTAGCGGGAGAATAGCGAACACCGGGGAGCTGTTTTTT.

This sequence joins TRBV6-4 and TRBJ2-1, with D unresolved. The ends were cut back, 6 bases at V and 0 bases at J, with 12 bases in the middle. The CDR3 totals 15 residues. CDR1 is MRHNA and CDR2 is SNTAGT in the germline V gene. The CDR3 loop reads CASRGGDTSYNEQFF. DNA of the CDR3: TGTGCCAGCAGGGGTGGGGATACCTCCTACAATGAGCAGTTCTTC.

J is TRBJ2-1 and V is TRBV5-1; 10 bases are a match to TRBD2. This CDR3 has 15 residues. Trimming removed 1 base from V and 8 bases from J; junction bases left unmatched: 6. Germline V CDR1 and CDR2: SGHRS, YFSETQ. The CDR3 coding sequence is TGCGCCAGCAGCTTGCTAGCGGGAGTATGGTATGAGCAGTTCTTC. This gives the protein CASSLLAGVWYEQFF.

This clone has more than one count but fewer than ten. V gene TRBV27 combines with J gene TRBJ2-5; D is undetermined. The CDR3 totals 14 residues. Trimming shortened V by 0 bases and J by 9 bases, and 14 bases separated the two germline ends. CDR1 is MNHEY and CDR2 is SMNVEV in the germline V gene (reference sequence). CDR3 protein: CASSLSRTLEAQYF. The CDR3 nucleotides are TGTGCCAGCAGTTTATCCAGAACACTCGAGGCCCAGTACTTC.

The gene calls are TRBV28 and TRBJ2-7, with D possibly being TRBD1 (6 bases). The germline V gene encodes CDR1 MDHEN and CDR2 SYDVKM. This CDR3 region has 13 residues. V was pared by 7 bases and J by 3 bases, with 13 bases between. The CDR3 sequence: CASNPPQGYEQYF. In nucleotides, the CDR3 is TGTGCCAGCAACCCACCACAGGGCTACGAGCAGTACTTC.

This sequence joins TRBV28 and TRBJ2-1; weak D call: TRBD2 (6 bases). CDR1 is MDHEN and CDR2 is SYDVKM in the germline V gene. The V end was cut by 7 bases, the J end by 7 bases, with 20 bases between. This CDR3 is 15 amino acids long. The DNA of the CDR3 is TGTGCCAGCACCCCCGGTGGACTAACTCCGAATGAGCAGTTCTTC. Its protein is CASTPGGLTPNEQFF.

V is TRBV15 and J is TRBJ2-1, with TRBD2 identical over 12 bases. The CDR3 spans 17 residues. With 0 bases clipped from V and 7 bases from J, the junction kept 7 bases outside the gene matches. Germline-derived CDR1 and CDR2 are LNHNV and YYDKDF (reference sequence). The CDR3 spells CATSRDGLAGGLNEQFF. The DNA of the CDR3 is TGTGCCACCAGCAGAGATGGGCTAGCGGGAGGGTTAAATGAGCAGTTCTTC.

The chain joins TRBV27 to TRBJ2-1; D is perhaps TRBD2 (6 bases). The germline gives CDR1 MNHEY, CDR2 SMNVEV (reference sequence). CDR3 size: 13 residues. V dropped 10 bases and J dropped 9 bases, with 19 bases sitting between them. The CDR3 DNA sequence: TGTGCCACCTCCCCCAGGAGGGATACTGAGCAGTTCTTC. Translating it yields CATSPRRDTEQFF.

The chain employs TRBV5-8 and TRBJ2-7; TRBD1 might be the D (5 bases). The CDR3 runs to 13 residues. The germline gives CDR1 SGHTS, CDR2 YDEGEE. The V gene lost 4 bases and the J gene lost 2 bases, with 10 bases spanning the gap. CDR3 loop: CASSSDRTYEQYF. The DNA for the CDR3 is TGTGCCAGCAGCAGCGACAGAACCTACGAGCAGTACTTC.

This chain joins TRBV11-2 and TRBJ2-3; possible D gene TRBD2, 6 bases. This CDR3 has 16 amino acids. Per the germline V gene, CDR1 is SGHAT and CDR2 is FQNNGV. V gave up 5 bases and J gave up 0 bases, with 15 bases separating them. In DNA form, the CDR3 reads TGTGCCAGCAGCACCTGGGGGGTTCAGAGCACAGATACGCAGTATTTT. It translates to CASSTWGVQSTDTQYF.

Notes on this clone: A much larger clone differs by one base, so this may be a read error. The CDR3 sequence: CASGAGGNYGYTF. The CDR3 nucleotides are TGCGCCAGCGGGGCAGGGGGTAACTATGGCTACACCTTC. The chain couples TRBV5-1 to TRBJ1-2, with 7 bases identical to TRBD1. The V gene end was trimmed by 7 bases and the J gene end by 1 base; junction bases not matched to a gene: 4. Germline loops: CDR1 SGHRS, CDR2 YFSETQ. The CDR3 is made up of 13 amino acids.